The 8 T cell receptor beta chains below were found in one sample sequenced in a study of breast tumors, draining lymph nodes, adjacent tissues. Samples came from axillary lymph nodes draining the breast cancer. Each CDR3 protein is one row after TCRdb ran MiXCR on the multiplex PCR reads. The sample lists 190,000 or so distinct CDR3 sequences; about 32% were seen once. The sequencing input was axillary lymph node tissue. Receptors originate from a female donor with breast cancer. Some clones in this sample may be carry-over from other donors' samples.

In the case of this clonotype: A much larger clone differs by one base, so this may be a read error. The rearrangement links TRBV5-4 to TRBJ2-1; TRBD2 aligns across 8 bases. CDR3 length equals 16 residues. Germline CDR1 reads SGHNT; CDR2 reads YYREEE (reference sequence). The CDR3 protein is CASSSGGPSSYNGQFF. In DNA form, the CDR3 reads TGTGCCAGCAGCTCGGGAGGGCCTAGCTCCTACAATGGGCAGTTCTTC.

Remarks on this clonotype: Germline and junction disagree at one end, which may indicate a read error. The chain is built from TRBV15 and TRBJ2-7; D possibly matches TRBD1 or TRBD2 (5 bases each). The CDR3 has 15 amino acids. Germline assignment: CDR1 LNHNV and CDR2 YYDKDF (reference sequence). This CDR3 reads CATSRDLRGTGELCF. For the CDR3, the DNA is TGTGCCACCAGCAGAGATCTTCGGGGCACCGGGGAGCTGTGCTTC. Together with reference TRBV15 and TRBJ2-7, the CDR3 gives the full variable domain: DAMVIQNPRYQVTQFGKPVTLSCSQTLNHNVMYWYQQKSSQAPKLLFHYYDKDFNNEADTPDNFQSRRPNTSFCFLDIRSPGLGDTAMYLCATSRDLRGTGELCFGPGTRLTVT.

This clonotype was counted ten times or more. The CDR3 sequence is CASSRLFHEQYF. The CDR3 coding sequence is TGTGCCAGCAGCAGACTTTTCCACGAGCAGTACTTC. This rearrangement joins TRBV11-2 to TRBJ2-7; no clear D gene. Trimming cost V 5 bases and J 5 bases, with 10 bases left between them. The CDR3 sequence is 12 residues long. The germline V gene encodes CDR1 SGHAT and CDR2 FQNNGV.

The genes are TRBV5-5 and TRBJ2-3; possible D gene TRBD2, 5 bases. CDR1 and CDR2 from the germline V gene are SGHKS and YYEKEE (reference sequence). Trimming removed 1 base at V and 6 bases at J, with 18 bases between. The CDR3 length is 16 residues. The CDR3 DNA is TGTGCCAGCAGCTTGTACCCCCGGGGAGTAAGGGATACGCAGTATTTT. Residues: CASSLYPRGVRDTQYF.

This clonotype turned up a few times. Just one base apart from a much larger clone, this may be a read error. The rearrangement joins TRBV30 to TRBJ1-2, with a possible D match to TRBD1 (6 bases). CDR3 length: 14 amino acids. Trimming removed 8 bases at V and 5 bases at J, with 21 bases between. Germline V gene lookup returns CDR1 GTSNPN and CDR2 SVGIG (reference sequence). CDR3 nucleotides: TGTGCCCGGACTACAGGGCCTGATGGGTATGGCTACACCTTC. Residues: CARTTGPDGYGYTF. The variable domain in full, with the rest retrieved from reference TRBV30 and TRBJ1-2, is SQTIHQWPATLVQPVGSPLSLECTVEGTSNPNLYWYRQAAGRGLQLLFYSVGIGQISSEVPQNLSASRPQDRQFILSSKKLLLSDSGFYLCARTTGPDGYGYTFGSGTRLTVV.

This clonotype was counted many times. The V call is TRBV11-2, the J call TRBJ2-5; D may be TRBD1 (6 bases). CDR1 and CDR2 (germline): SGHAT, FQNNGV. CDR3 length equals 15 residues. The V end lost 2 bases, the J end lost 4 bases, and 14 bases lay between the germline ends. CDR3: CASSLRGWGLETQYF. The CDR3 DNA reads TGTGCCAGCAGCTTAAGGGGCTGGGGGCTAGAGACCCAGTACTTC.

This clonotype occurred a few times. A much more abundant neighbour one base away suggests this may be a read error. The CDR3 DNA sequence: TGTGCCAGCAGTTTCGCCGCAGATCAGCCCCAGCATTTT. Translated, it gives CASSFAADQPQHF. The V call is TRBV12-3 or TRBV12-4, the J call TRBJ1-5; D is unresolved. With 3 bases removed from V and 5 bases from J, the gap between germline ends came to 8 bases. This CDR3 is 13 amino acids long.

CDR3 protein: CASSSGHVQETQYF. The CDR3 DNA follows: TGTGCCAGCAGCTCGGGACATGTCCAAGAGACCCAGTACTTC. V is TRBV7-3 and J is TRBJ2-5; D possibly corresponds to TRBD1 (6 bases). CDR1 and CDR2 from the germline V gene are SGHTA and FQGTGA. Trimming removed 4 bases from V and 1 base from J, with 10 bases in between. This CDR3 is built from 14 residues. The complete variable domain, with remaining parts taken from reference TRBV7-3 and TRBJ2-5, reads GAGVSQTPSNKVTEKGKYVELRCDPISGHTALYWYRQSLGQGPEFLIYFQGTGAADDSGLPNDRFFAVRPEGSVSTLKIQRTERGDSAVYLCASSSGHVQETQYFGPGTRLLVL.